The source of this T cell receptor (beta chain) is a study of OX40 agonist ivuxolimab in advanced cancers. The wider study: Partial response was recorded in three patients: one hepatocellular carcinoma and two cutaneous melanoma cases. The study, taken as a whole, reports: On average, a greater number of expanded clones characterised CD8+ T cells relative to CD4+.

The data were produced by immunoSEQ multiplex PCR, yet TCRdb's version contains in-frame clones alone and is incomplete. The data show some 41,000 clones, with roughly 81% seen just once and roughly a sixth held by the top ten. The table lists this clone with a count of one. The antigen is unknown. J gave up 0 bases and V 0 bases, and 4 bases lay outside the gene matches. Germline V lookup: CDR1 SGDLS, CDR2 YYNGEE. This CDR3 has 17 residues. This chain connects TRBV9 to TRBJ2-4; TRBD1 matches 9 bases. Sequenced material: CD4+ or CD8+ T cells sorted from blood, taken in a trial of the OX40 agonist ivuxolimab. This sequence originates from an adult with an advanced solid tumor such as melanoma, head and neck, liver or kidney cancer. The CDR3 here is CASSVGGQGLAKNIQYF. The CDR3 DNA reads as TGTGCCAGCAGCGTAGGGGGACAGGGTCTAGCCAAAAACATTCAGTACTTC.